This T cell receptor (beta chain) was obtained from a study of blood T cell repertoires in COVID-19. Study details: Italy, Spain and the United States were the sources of the convalescent and acute COVID-19 samples. PBMCs, B-cell-depleted T cells, or T cells were the source of the cDNA or gDNA that made up the material.

The CDR3 spans 15 residues. V lost 7 bases and J lost 4; bases outside the gene matches: 9. In germline, CDR1 is SNHLY, CDR2 FYNNEI. As originally analysed: Reference gene primer amplification gave nucleated cell count estimates. Using immunoSEQ multiplex PCR, the repertoire was profiled, and TCRdb retains in-frame clones only, with some absent. For V, J and clone size, that table is used; D and trimming come from the DNA. The table records fewer than 200,000 clones, more than 80% of them present only once. The sequence was obtained from a woman aged 55-69 years with acute or convalescent COVID-19. Sequencing input: peripheral blood. The chain is built from TRBV2 and TRBJ2-3; 9 bases are a match to TRBD2. The CDR3 coding sequence is TGTGCCAGCATGGGGGACAGCGGGAGGCCAGATACGCAGTATTTT. Translation: CASMGDSGRPDTQYF.